The rows below give T cell receptor beta chains drawn from one sample of a study of response to subunit inactivated influenza vaccine. From the RT-PCR reads, TCRdb called clonotypes with MiXCR, one entry per CDR3 protein. The sample includes 500,000 to 600,000 distinct CDR3 sequences, over 9.5% of them seen just once. Source: PBMCs from blood, taken on the day of vaccination. Source of these receptors: a man in his fifties who received an inactivated influenza vaccine. The conserved cysteine and the conserved F or W are not part of the CDR3 here. Fields, in order: J gene, V gene, clone size, CDR3 protein. Part of the rows lack a size; the others show once, few, many or a class for expanded clones.

j_call: TRBJ2-3
v_call: TRBV7-6
clone_size: -
cdr3_aa: ASSSRVGGTDTQY

j_call: TRBJ2-7
v_call: TRBV6-1
clone_size: -
cdr3_aa: ASRPQQGLNTYEQY

j_call: TRBJ2-1
v_call: TRBV24-1
clone_size: few
cdr3_aa: ATSEQGSRDEQF

j_call: TRBJ2-1
v_call: TRBV5-1
clone_size: -
cdr3_aa: ASSSQGVTHNEQF

j_call: TRBJ1-2
v_call: TRBV5-1
clone_size: -
cdr3_aa: ASSFTGGRYGYT

j_call: TRBJ2-1
v_call: TRBV6-1
clone_size: few
cdr3_aa: ASNIGTSGRAYNEQF

j_call: TRBJ2-2
v_call: TRBV6-1
clone_size: many
cdr3_aa: ASSLYSGRGRAGELF

j_call: TRBJ2-3
v_call: TRBV7-6
clone_size: -
cdr3_aa: ASRLSGGLTDTQY

j_call: TRBJ2-3
v_call: TRBV28
clone_size: few
cdr3_aa: ASSLLTSGNTDTQY

j_call: TRBJ2-7
v_call: TRBV6-5
clone_size: -
cdr3_aa: ASSSGDRGHEQY

j_call: TRBJ2-1
v_call: TRBV11-2
clone_size: -
cdr3_aa: ASRSDRPYNEQF

j_call: TRBJ2-1
v_call: TRBV20-1
clone_size: -
cdr3_aa: SAIRETGVGYEQF

j_call: TRBJ1-2
v_call: TRBV9
clone_size: many
cdr3_aa: ASSAGGYGYT

j_call: TRBJ1-2
v_call: TRBV20-1
clone_size: many
cdr3_aa: SAREGGMVGYT

j_call: TRBJ2-1
v_call: TRBV4-2
clone_size: few
cdr3_aa: ASSQGGGEYNEQF

j_call: TRBJ1-1
v_call: TRBV7-6
clone_size: few
cdr3_aa: ASSLAGYLVAF

j_call: TRBJ2-5
v_call: TRBV20-1
clone_size: few
cdr3_aa: SALYPETNTQY

j_call: TRBJ2-5
v_call: TRBV20-1
clone_size: -
cdr3_aa: SATQPFLAGAFQETQY

j_call: TRBJ2-1
v_call: TRBV7-2
clone_size: few
cdr3_aa: ASSLERAGKYNEQF

j_call: TRBJ2-7
v_call: TRBV7-9
clone_size: few
cdr3_aa: ASSPPWGGEQY

j_call: TRBJ2-1
v_call: TRBV7-2
clone_size: few
cdr3_aa: ASSTQRSSYNEQF

j_call: TRBJ2-1
v_call: TRBV30
clone_size: once
cdr3_aa: AWSRGLAGTYNEQF

j_call: TRBJ2-1
v_call: TRBV19
clone_size: few
cdr3_aa: ATTSYGGQLYNEQF

j_call: TRBJ2-7
v_call: TRBV11-2
clone_size: many
cdr3_aa: ASSSTSHEQY

j_call: TRBJ1-6
v_call: TRBV6-5
clone_size: few
cdr3_aa: ASSYPRHPSSSPLH

j_call: TRBJ2-7
v_call: TRBV6-1
clone_size: -
cdr3_aa: ASSVDFYEQY

j_call: TRBJ2-3
v_call: TRBV11-2
clone_size: -
cdr3_aa: ASSFPSLLTDTQY

j_call: TRBJ2-7
v_call: TRBV30
clone_size: -
cdr3_aa: AWGHGEQY

j_call: TRBJ2-2
v_call: TRBV18
clone_size: many
cdr3_aa: ASSPQNRGTGELF

j_call: TRBJ2-7
v_call: TRBV12-3/TRBV12-4
clone_size: -
cdr3_aa: ASSRDRISYEQY

j_call: TRBJ1-4
v_call: TRBV10-3
clone_size: few
cdr3_aa: ATSPGQAFEKLF

j_call: TRBJ1-1
v_call: TRBV7-2
clone_size: -
cdr3_aa: ASSAHRGGTEAF

j_call: TRBJ2-5
v_call: TRBV28
clone_size: -
cdr3_aa: ASSPGRMETQY

j_call: TRBJ2-1
v_call: TRBV7-2
clone_size: -
cdr3_aa: ASSLSRANEQF

j_call: TRBJ2-3
v_call: TRBV29-1
clone_size: many
cdr3_aa: SVELAGGNADTQY

j_call: TRBJ2-7
v_call: TRBV4-1
clone_size: few
cdr3_aa: ASQPTRQGDYEQY

j_call: TRBJ2-3
v_call: TRBV7-9
clone_size: few
cdr3_aa: ARQGTLSTDTQY

j_call: TRBJ1-3
v_call: TRBV4-3
clone_size: -
cdr3_aa: ASSQILGLGSGNTIY

j_call: TRBJ2-7
v_call: TRBV7-2
clone_size: -
cdr3_aa: ASSLGGQGHYEQY

j_call: TRBJ2-7
v_call: TRBV6-5
clone_size: many
cdr3_aa: ASSYSLPGQGFEQY

j_call: TRBJ2-3
v_call: TRBV30
clone_size: few
cdr3_aa: AWTTADTQY

j_call: TRBJ2-1
v_call: TRBV14
clone_size: few
cdr3_aa: ASSQEGTSGGAYNEQF

j_call: TRBJ2-2
v_call: TRBV6-1
clone_size: -
cdr3_aa: ASSDQGVVGELF

j_call: TRBJ2-5
v_call: TRBV20-1
clone_size: -
cdr3_aa: SAIAGTPRETQY

j_call: TRBJ2-7
v_call: TRBV6-5
clone_size: -
cdr3_aa: ASSYTPPGQGLSEQY

j_call: TRBJ1-1
v_call: TRBV28
clone_size: -
cdr3_aa: ASSHLVEVNTEAF

j_call: TRBJ1-1
v_call: TRBV27
clone_size: many
cdr3_aa: ASSFSGNTEAF

j_call: TRBJ2-7
v_call: TRBV6-2/TRBV6-3
clone_size: -
cdr3_aa: ASRDSGKAYEQY